The 15 T cell receptor beta chains reported below all come from one sample, sequenced in a study of blood T cell repertoires in COVID-19. The method was immunoSEQ multiplex PCR; TCRdb's version includes in-frame clones alone and lacks a portion of them. Among 70,000 to 90,000 clones listed, almost 85% were seen once. Sequencing was carried out using peripheral blood. These receptors were collected from an elderly woman with acute or convalescent COVID-19.

This clone was picked up a small number of times. V and J are TRBV5-8 and TRBJ1-4; possibly TRBD1 for D (6 bases). The CDR3 runs to 17 residues. Germline V CDR1 and CDR2: SGHTS, YDEGEE. The V end was cut by 4 bases, the J end by 5 bases, with 21 bases between. This chain's CDR3 is CASSPPMGRGQNEKLFF. CDR3 DNA: TGTGCCAGCAGCCCCCCGATGGGTAGGGGACAAAATGAAAAACTGTTTTTT.

The V gene is TRBV5-1, the J gene TRBJ1-6, with D possibly being TRBD1 (6 bases). The CDR3 extends over 16 amino acids. Germline-derived CDR1 and CDR2 are SGHRS and YFSETQ. V was trimmed by 0 bases and J by 7 bases, leaving 14 bases between them. The DNA for the CDR3 is TGCGCCAGCAGCTTGGGAAACGGACAGACGAATTCACCCCTCCACTTT. Protein: CASSLGNGQTNSPLHF.

The CDR3 sequence is CASSLDRRAEGYTF. CDR3 nucleotides: TGTGCCAGCAGCTTGGACAGGAGAGCGGAAGGCTACACCTTC. V gene TRBV7-2 combines with J gene TRBJ1-2, with TRBD1 matching over 7 bases. The CDR3 sequence is 14 residues long. Per germline, CDR1 SGHTA and CDR2 FQGNSA. With 3 bases clipped from V and 8 bases from J, the junction kept 9 bases outside the gene matches. The variable domain in full, with the rest retrieved from reference TRBV7-2 and TRBJ1-2, is GAGVSQSPSNKVTEKGKDVELRCDPISGHTALYWYRQSLGQGLEFLIYFQGNSAPDKSGLPSDRFSAERTGGSVSTLTIQRTQQEDSAVYLCASSLDRRAEGYTFGSGTRLTVV.

The chain is built from TRBV3-1 (or the pseudogene TRBV3-2) and TRBJ1-6; TRBD1 agrees at 7 bases. CDR1 is LGHDT, CDR2 YNNKEL, per germline (reference sequence). The CDR3 length is 14 residues. V shed 3 bases, J shed 14 bases, and the junction held 10 bases outside the gene matches. Here the CDR3 reads CASSHRQGDTSLHF. DNA for the CDR3: TGTGCCAGCAGCCACCGGCAGGGGGATACGTCCCTCCACTTT.

Only one count was recorded for this clone. The rearrangement joins TRBV10-3 to TRBJ1-2, with D perhaps TRBD1 (5 bases). The V gene lost 0 bases and the J gene lost 6 bases, with 14 bases spanning the gap. Germline CDR1 is ENHRY and CDR2 is SYGVKD. The CDR3 has 15 residues. CDR3 coding DNA: TGTGCCATCAGTGAGTCCGGGGGTCCCGAGGATGGCTACACCTTC. Residues: CAISESGGPEDGYTF.

V is TRBV2 and J is TRBJ2-1, with D possibly TRBD2 on 5 matching bases. The CDR3 is made up of 15 amino acids. Germline loops: CDR1 SNHLY, CDR2 FYNNEI. Trimming left V 0 bases short and J 9 bases short, with 15 bases between. CDR3 protein: CASSEAGEAWGEQFF. CDR3 bases: TGTGCCAGCAGTGAAGCGGGAGAGGCTTGGGGTGAGCAGTTCTTC.

The chain has TRBV6-5 and TRBJ2-7; 10 positions agree with TRBD1. The length of the CDR3 is 15 residues. Losses at the gene ends were 6 bases for V and 0 bases for J; bases not matched to a gene: 5. Germline CDR1 reads MNHEY; CDR2 reads SVGAGI. CDR3 bases: TGTGCCAGCAGGCACCGGGACAGGGGCTCCTACGAGCAGTACTTC. It yields the protein CASRHRDRGSYEQYF.

The chain has TRBV5-6 and TRBJ2-7; D is perhaps TRBD2 (5 bases). CDR3 size: 13 residues. Germline V gene lookup returns CDR1 SGHDT and CDR2 YYEEEE. Trimming removed 2 bases from V and 5 bases from J, with 11 bases in between. The chain's CDR3 is CASSLGSLDEQYF. DNA for the CDR3: TGTGCCAGCAGCTTAGGGAGTTTGGACGAGCAGTACTTC.

Concerning this clone itself: Different DNA sequences within this sample yield the same CDR3. In DNA, the CDR3 is TGCAGTGCTAGTGGACTAGCGGGAGGCTCAGATACGCAGTATTTT. It translates to CSASGLAGGSDTQYF. J is TRBJ2-3 and V is TRBV20-1; 14 bases map to TRBD2. With V trimmed by 3 bases and J by 4 bases, 3 bases remained unmatched. The CDR3 consists of 15 residues. The V gene's germline CDR1 is DFQATT and CDR2 SNEGSKA (reference sequence).

This sequence joins TRBV12-3 or TRBV12-4 and TRBJ2-1; 13 positions agree with TRBD2. The trim removed 6 bases at V and 16 bases at J, leaving 9 bases unmatched. The CDR3 consists of 13 residues. CDR3 sequence reads: CASRQLAGGPYFF. CDR3 nucleotide sequence: TGTGCCAGCAGACAACTAGCGGGAGGGCCCTACTTCTTC.

By share of the sample, this clone is medium-sized. This chain links TRBV10-3 with TRBJ1-5; D gene uncertain. This CDR3 spans 12 amino acids. The V end was cut by 3 bases, the J end by 4 bases, with 4 bases between. Germline V CDR1 and CDR2: ENHRY, SYGVKD. CDR3 region: CAISDQNQPQHF. CDR3 DNA: TGTGCCATCAGTGACCAGAATCAGCCCCAGCATTTT.

This clone was counted a single time. The rearrangement uses TRBV6-2 or TRBV6-3 and TRBJ1-2; tentative D call: TRBD1 (5 bases). CDR1 and CDR2 (germline): MNHEY, SVGEGT. V lost 6 bases, J lost 5 bases, and 10 bases lay in between. CDR3 length equals 12 residues. CDR3 sequence: CASSWQGYGYTF. CDR3 in DNA: TGTGCCAGCAGCTGGCAGGGTTATGGCTACACCTTC.

The J gene is TRBJ2-1, the V gene TRBV19; 10 positions match TRBD2. The junction had 4 bases not matched to a gene; V was cut back by 7 bases and J by 4 bases. CDR1 is LNHDA, CDR2 SQIVND, per germline (reference sequence). The CDR3 runs 14 residues. DNA for the CDR3: TGTGCCAGTACTAGAGCGGGAGGGTACAATGAGCAGTTCTTC. It translates to CASTRAGGYNEQFF.

The chain combines TRBV4-1 with TRBJ1-1; perhaps TRBD1 as D (5 bases). Trimming removed 4 bases from V and 4 bases from J, with 13 bases in between. CDR3 length equals 14 residues. Germline CDR1 is MGHRA and CDR2 is YSYEKL. CDR3 in amino acids: CASSPTAGGTEAFF. CDR3 coding DNA: TGCGCCAGCAGCCCCACGGCCGGGGGCACTGAAGCTTTCTTT.

The V gene is TRBV14, the J gene TRBJ2-2; D gene uncertain. Germline CDR1 reads SGHDN; CDR2 reads FVKESK. With 0 bases removed from V and 4 bases from J, the gap between germline ends came to 21 bases. The CDR3 length is 19 residues. The chain's CDR3 is CASSQDWASPTYTTGELFF. As DNA, the CDR3 is TGTGCCAGCAGCCAAGATTGGGCCTCACCAACCTATACCACCGGGGAGCTGTTTTTT.